What follows describes a single T cell receptor (beta chain). Only a few counts were recorded for this clone. The clone's antigen remains unknown. There are no base qualities to consult, and no much larger clone falls within one base. Libraries were made using the immunoSEQ multiplex PCR assay. TCRdb carries this immuneACCESS record with in-frame sequences only. Its versions omit some clonotypes, under half of them owing to an unresolved V gene in the studies checked, with the rest unexplained. This sample gives 10,000 to 15,000 clones in total; around 72% of them show up just once. The ten largest clonotypes hold roughly 19% of the sample. Reading from cysteine to phenylalanine, the CDR3 counts 17 amino acids. Left in the record is the CDR3 DNA by itself, 51 bases read in frame from the first base. As encoded in the germline V gene, CDR1 is SNHLY while CDR2 is FYNNEI. V is reduced by 4 bases and J by 5 bases, leaving a spacing of 20 bases between them.

The source of the sample is a study of T cells after somatic rescue of genetic block (dated by TCRdb to about 2020). With regard to the full study: The study assessed how robust, over the long term, a T-cell system was when the system had developed through somatic rescue of a genetic block in T-cell development.

Material for sequencing was peripheral blood mononuclear cells (PBMCs). The origin of this receptor is a boy aged 10-17 years. Recombination joined TRBV2 with TRBJ2-2; the D gene lacks a confident call. The DNA sequence is as follows: TGTGCCAGCAGTGTGATTCCCCAACTGAGATTGACCGGGGAGCTGTTTTTT. Translated, it gives CASSVIPQLRLTGELFF. The CDR3, completed at both ends by the reference TRBV2 and TRBJ2-2 genes, gives the full variable domain EPEVTQTPSHQVTQMGQEVILRCVPISNHLYFYWYRQILGQKVEFLVSFYNNEISEKSEIFDDQFSVERPDGSNFTLKIRSTKLEDSAMYFCASSVIPQLRLTGELFFGEGSRLTVL.